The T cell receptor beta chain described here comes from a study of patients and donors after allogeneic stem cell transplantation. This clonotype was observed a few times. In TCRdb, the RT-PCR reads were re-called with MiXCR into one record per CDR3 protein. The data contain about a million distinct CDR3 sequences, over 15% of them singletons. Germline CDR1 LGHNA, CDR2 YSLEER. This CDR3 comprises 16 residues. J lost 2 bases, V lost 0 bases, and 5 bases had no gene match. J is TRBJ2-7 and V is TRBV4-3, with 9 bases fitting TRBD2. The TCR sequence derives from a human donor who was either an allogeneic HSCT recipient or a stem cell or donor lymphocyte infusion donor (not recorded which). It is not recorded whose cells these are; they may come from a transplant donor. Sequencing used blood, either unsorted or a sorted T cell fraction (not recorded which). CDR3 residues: CASSQEPAGGPYEQYF. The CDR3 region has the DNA TGCGCCAGCAGCCAAGAGCCAGCGGGGGGACCCTACGAGCAGTACTTC.